This entry lists 25 T cell receptor beta chains sequenced from one sample in a study of identical twins. TCRdb re-analysed the 5' RACE reads in MiXCR, keeping a single row per CDR3 protein. The table records a few hundred thousand distinct CDR3 sequences, roughly 20% of them present only once. Sequencing was carried out using naive T cells sorted from blood. The source is a man between 45 and 60 years old in good health.

The chain's CDR3 is CSVFPGQDSAGANVLTF. CDR3 coding DNA: TGCAGCGTGTTTCCGGGACAGGACTCTGCTGGGGCCAACGTCCTGACTTTC. V gene TRBV29-1 combines with J gene TRBJ2-6; 8 bases fit TRBD1. This CDR3 comprises 17 residues. V dropped 6 bases and J dropped 2; count of bases not matched to a gene: 12. Germline V gives CDR1 SQVTM, CDR2 ANQGSEA.

V is TRBV7-2 and J is TRBJ1-1; no reliable D call. The CDR3 spans 11 residues. V gave up 7 bases and J gave up 8 bases, with 11 bases separating them. From germline, CDR1 is SGHTA and CDR2 FQGNSA. CDR3 region: CASTWGYEAFF. The CDR3 coding sequence is TGTGCCAGCACATGGGGATACGAAGCTTTCTTT.

This clonotype appeared a few times. V is TRBV4-3 and J is TRBJ2-2; 11 nucleotides align to TRBD2. V dropped 1 base and J dropped 3; count of bases not matched to a gene: 1. The CDR3 has 16 residues. CDR1 LGHNA and CDR2 YSLEER come from the germline V gene. The CDR3 sequence is CASSQVAGGHTGELFF. CDR3 DNA sequence: TGCGCCAGCAGCCAAGTAGCGGGAGGGCACACCGGGGAGCTGTTTTTT.

This clonotype occurred many times. This chain uses TRBV5-1 with TRBJ2-5, with TRBD1 as a possible D gene (7 bases). In germline, CDR1 is SGHRS, CDR2 YFSETQ. The V end was cut by 2 bases, the J end by 5 bases, with 19 bases between. The CDR3 loop spans 16 amino acids. CDR3 DNA: TGCGCCAGCAGCTTTACAGGGGACGGGGGTTTTGAGACCCAGTACTTC. This codes for CASSFTGDGGFETQYF.

The CDR3 spells CASSLGLAGSIGYTQYF. The CDR3 bases are TGTGCCAGCAGTTTGGGACTAGCGGGAAGTATAGGGTATACGCAGTATTTT. The chain combines TRBV28 with TRBJ2-3, with 13 bases aligning to TRBD2. Germline V gives CDR1 MDHEN, CDR2 SYDVKM. This CDR3 has 17 amino acids. V trimming: 3 bases; J trimming: 7 bases; junction bases outside the gene matches: 10.

This clonotype was observed many times. This chain uses TRBV10-3 with TRBJ2-7; 9 bases match TRBD1. Germline V gene lookup returns CDR1 ENHRY and CDR2 SYGVKD. Losses at the gene ends were 4 bases for V and 2 bases for J; bases not matched to a gene: 9. The CDR3 extends over 16 amino acids. CDR3 sequence: CAISAPGTGNTYEQYF. The CDR3 DNA sequence: TGTGCCATCAGTGCACCGGGGACAGGGAATACCTACGAGCAGTACTTC.

The chain couples TRBV7-2 to TRBJ2-1; a possible D gene is TRBD2 (6 bases). V was cut by 4 bases and J by 7 bases, with 11 bases left in between. The CDR3 has 13 residues. Germline V gives CDR1 SGHTA, CDR2 FQGNSA. CDR3 amino acids: CASSSTSGNEQFF. In nucleotides, the CDR3 is TGTGCCAGCAGCTCCACCAGCGGGAATGAGCAGTTCTTC.

The chain employs TRBV3-1 and TRBJ2-1; D perhaps matches TRBD2 (5 bases). Trimming cost V 6 bases and J 1 base, with 10 bases left between them. The length of the CDR3 is 14 residues. The germline gives CDR1 LGHDT, CDR2 YNNKEL (reference sequence). The CDR3 nucleotides read TGTGCCAGCAGTTCGGACTCGTCCTACAATGAGCAGTTCTTC. Protein: CASSSDSSYNEQFF.

In its sample, this clonotype was seen a few times. The V call is TRBV7-8, the J call TRBJ2-7, with 9 bases that match TRBD1. The CDR3 spans 16 residues. After removal of 5 bases from V and 4 bases from J, the junction contained 12 bases not matched to a gene. Per germline, CDR1 SGHVS and CDR2 FQNEAQ. This CDR3 reads CASSPTGDRVYYEQYF. CDR3 nucleotides: TGTGCCAGCAGCCCTACCGGGGACAGGGTGTATTACGAGCAGTACTTC.

This clonotype was observed a handful of times. This rearrangement joins TRBV5-6 to TRBJ2-2; D is perhaps TRBD1 (5 bases). The CDR3 is 16 amino acids. From germline, CDR1 is SGHDT and CDR2 YYEEEE. Trimming removed 0 bases from V and 5 bases from J, with 14 bases in between. Here the CDR3 DNA reads TGTGCCAGCAGCTTGGCCAGGGAAGTAGAAACCGGGGAGCTGTTTTTT. Translation gives CASSLAREVETGELFF.

This clonotype was seen ten or more times. The chain employs TRBV10-3 and TRBJ2-7; D gene uncertain. CDR1 is ENHRY and CDR2 is SYGVKD in the germline V gene. The germline V and J ends were trimmed by 0 bases and 3 bases, with 3 bases remaining between them. The CDR3 is 12 amino acids. CDR3 residues: CAISESGYEQYF. CDR3 in DNA: TGTGCCATCAGTGAGTCGGGCTACGAGCAGTACTTC.

This clonotype was detected many times. The chain joins TRBV13 to TRBJ2-1; unclear D gene. The germline CDR1 and CDR2 sequences are PRHDT and FYEKMQ (reference sequence). V was clipped by 0 bases and J by 7 bases, with 7 bases between them. The CDR3 totals 13 residues. CDR3 region: CASSLGRGNEQFF. The CDR3 nucleotides read TGTGCCAGCAGCTTAGGTCGTGGTAATGAGCAGTTCTTC.

The rearrangement joins TRBV5-1 to TRBJ2-7, with TRBD2 matching over 7 bases. This CDR3 has 14 residues. J was trimmed by 1 base and V by 4 bases; bases with no gene match: 5. The germline V gene has CDR1 SGHRS and CDR2 YFSETQ. Here the CDR3 reads CASSLTSSSYEQYF. The CDR3, as DNA: TGCGCCAGCAGCCTGACTAGCAGTTCCTACGAGCAGTACTTC.

The chain carries TRBV7-9 and TRBJ2-5, with D unclear. CDR3 length: 13 residues. The V gene lost 7 bases and the J gene lost 1 base, with 10 bases spanning the gap. From germline, CDR1 is SEHNR and CDR2 FQNEAQ (reference sequence). The CDR3 reads CASKTAAQETQYF. CDR3 nucleotides: TGTGCCAGCAAGACGGCAGCCCAAGAGACCCAGTACTTC.

This clonotype has just a few counts. The rearrangement uses TRBV6-1 and TRBJ2-5; no reliable D call. CDR1 is MNHNS, CDR2 SASEGT, per germline. This CDR3 contains 15 residues. Trimming shortened V by 8 bases and J by 0 bases, and 16 bases separated the two germline ends. The CDR3 loop is CASGKDVVHQETQYF. CDR3 nucleotides: TGTGCCAGCGGGAAGGACGTGGTCCACCAAGAGACCCAGTACTTC.

The J gene is TRBJ2-7, the V gene TRBV27; 10 bases agree with TRBD2. The CDR3 runs 18 residues. Germline V gene sequence: CDR1 MNHEY, CDR2 SMNVEV (reference sequence). V was pared by 3 bases and J by 5 bases, with 16 bases of the junction left unmatched. The CDR3 region is CASSLRGAASGSKNEQYF. The CDR3 DNA reads as TGTGCCAGCAGTTTGCGGGGGGCGGCTAGCGGGAGCAAAAACGAGCAGTACTTC.

This clonotype has at least ten counts. The chain uses TRBV5-1 and TRBJ2-5; possibly TRBD1 for D (5 bases). Trimming removed 0 bases at V and 0 bases at J, with 9 bases between. The CDR3 is made up of 15 amino acids. The germline V gene has CDR1 SGHRS and CDR2 YFSETQ. The CDR3 region is CASSLGGPYQETQYF. The CDR3, as DNA: TGCGCCAGCAGCTTGGGGGGCCCGTACCAAGAGACCCAGTACTTC.

This clonotype was observed a handful of times. The V gene is TRBV12-5, the J gene TRBJ1-1, with D perhaps TRBD1 (5 bases). The V end lost 2 bases, the J end lost 4 bases, and 8 bases lay between the germline ends. In germline, CDR1 is LGHNT, CDR2 FRNRAP. This CDR3 contains 13 residues. The CDR3 reads CASGLTGGTEAFF. CDR3 sequence (DNA): TGTGCTAGTGGTTTGACAGGCGGCACTGAAGCTTTCTTT. Looking up the rest from reference TRBV12-5 and TRBJ1-1 gives the full variable domain: DARVTQTPRHKVTEMGQEVTMRCQPILGHNTVFWYRQTMMQGLELLAYFRNRAPLDDSGMPKDRFSAEMPDATLATLKIQPSEPRDSAVYFCASGLTGGTEAFFGQGTRLTVV.

The chain combines TRBV27 with TRBJ1-2; D call uncertain. The germline V gene encodes CDR1 MNHEY and CDR2 SMNVEV (reference sequence). The V gene lost 8 bases and the J gene lost 2 bases, with 15 bases spanning the gap. CDR3 length: 14 residues. CDR3 sequence reads: CASSPLGLNYGYTF. The CDR3 bases are TGTGCCAGCTCCCCACTAGGGCTGAACTATGGCTACACCTTC.

V usage is TRBV7-8 and J usage is TRBJ1-5; unclear D gene. The germline CDR1 and CDR2 sequences are SGHVS and FQNEAQ. The V gene lost 5 bases and the J gene lost 2 bases, with 7 bases spanning the gap. The CDR3 is 13 amino acids. The CDR3, as DNA: TGTGCCAGCAGCGCGGAGCGCAATCAGCCCCAGCATTTT. Amino acids: CASSAERNQPQHF. Looking up the rest from reference TRBV7-8 and TRBJ1-5 gives the full variable domain: GAGVSQSPRYKVAKRGQDVALRCDPISGHVSLFWYQQALGQGPEFLTYFQNEAQLDKSGLPSDRFFAERPEGSVSTLKIQRTQQEDSAVYLCASSAERNQPQHFGDGTRLSIL.

This clonotype appeared a few times. V gene TRBV28 combines with J gene TRBJ2-2, with 7 bases lining up with TRBD1. Germline V gene lookup returns CDR1 MDHEN and CDR2 SYDVKM. With 5 bases clipped from V and 5 bases from J, the junction kept 5 bases outside the gene matches. The length of the CDR3 is 14 residues. Written as DNA, the CDR3 is TGTGCCAGCAGTCCATTGACAGGGACCGGGGAGCTGTTTTTT. Protein product: CASSPLTGTGELFF.

This clonotype has only a few counts. The rearrangement links TRBV20-1 to TRBJ1-1; 7 bases match TRBD1. This CDR3 spans 15 amino acids. The V gene end was trimmed by 2 bases and the J gene end by 1 base; junction bases not matched to a gene: 7. The germline V gene has CDR1 DFQATT and CDR2 SNEGSKA (reference sequence). Here the CDR3 DNA reads TGCAGTGCTAGAAAGCGGGACAGCTGGAACACTGAAGCTTTCTTT. Protein product: CSARKRDSWNTEAFF.

This chain connects TRBV5-5 to TRBJ2-5, with D unresolved. From germline, CDR1 is SGHKS and CDR2 YYEKEE (reference sequence). V was cut by 4 bases and J by 5 bases, with 15 bases left in between. There are 14 residues in the CDR3. CDR3 region: CASSHIYLTETQYF. DNA of the CDR3: TGTGCCAGCAGCCACATATATCTTACGGAGACCCAGTACTTC.

The chain combines TRBV5-1 with TRBJ2-3; 14 bases match TRBD2. Trimming cost V 3 bases and J 4 bases; bases outside gene matches: 7. CDR3 length equals 17 residues. CDR1 is SGHRS and CDR2 is YFSETQ in the germline V gene. Here the CDR3 DNA reads TGCGCCAGCAGCTCGACTAGCGGGAGGGAAAAGGCAGATACGCAGTATTTT. It is translated as CASSSTSGREKADTQYF.

The chain links TRBV7-2 to TRBJ2-3; D is unclear. CDR1 is SGHTA and CDR2 is FQGNSA in the germline V gene. The CDR3 consists of 16 residues. Deletions cut 2 bases from V and 0 bases from J, with 12 bases between. The CDR3: CASSLLGSVSTDTQYF. In DNA, the CDR3 is TGTGCCAGCAGCTTACTAGGGTCGGTCAGCACAGATACGCAGTATTTT.